This T cell receptor (beta chain) was sequenced during a study of technical replicates of blood from several donors. The CDR3 has 15 amino acids. Germline V CDR1 and CDR2: LNHDA, SQIVND (reference sequence). Trimming left V 7 bases short and J 4 bases short, with 18 bases between. The table came from immunoSEQ multiplex PCR; TCRdb's copy has only in-frame clones and leaves some out. The sample has 68,000 or so clones, about 97% seen once; the top ten hold approximately 0.26%. The TCR sequence derives from a human donor in good health. The chain carries TRBV19 and TRBJ2-3; D possibly corresponds to TRBD1 (6 bases). Sequencing input: T cells isolated from PBMCs. As DNA, the CDR3 is TGTGCCAGTAACCCAGGGGATTTGGTCGCAGATACGCAGTATTTT. Protein: CASNPGDLVADTQYF. Drawing the rest from reference TRBV19 and TRBJ2-3, the complete variable domain is DGGITQSPKYLFRKEGQNVTLSCEQNLNHDAMYWYRQDPGQGLRLIYYSQIVNDFQKGDIAEGYSVSREKKESFPLTVTSAQKNPTAFYLCASNPGDLVADTQYFGPGTRLTVL.